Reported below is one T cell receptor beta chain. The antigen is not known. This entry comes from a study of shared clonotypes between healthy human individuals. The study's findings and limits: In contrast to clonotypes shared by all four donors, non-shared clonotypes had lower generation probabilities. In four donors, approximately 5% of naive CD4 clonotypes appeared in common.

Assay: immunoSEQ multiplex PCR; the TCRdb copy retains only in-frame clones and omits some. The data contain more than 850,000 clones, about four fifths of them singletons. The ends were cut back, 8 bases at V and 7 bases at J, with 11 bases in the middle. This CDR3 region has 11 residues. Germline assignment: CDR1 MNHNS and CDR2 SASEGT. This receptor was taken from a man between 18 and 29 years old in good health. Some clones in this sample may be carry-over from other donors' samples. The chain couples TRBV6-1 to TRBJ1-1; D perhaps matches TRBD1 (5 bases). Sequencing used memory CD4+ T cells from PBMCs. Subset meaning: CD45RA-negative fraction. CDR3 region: CASWQGGEAFF. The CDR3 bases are TGTGCCAGCTGGCAGGGCGGTGAAGCTTTCTTT.